Each of the 32 T cell receptor beta chains below was sequenced from the same sample in a study of shared clonotypes between healthy human individuals (dated by TCRdb to 2020 to 2021). Library method: the immunoSEQ multiplex PCR assay. Drawn from immuneACCESS, this table holds only the in-frame rearrangements with V and J called that TCRdb kept. Clones are partly lost; checked studies trace under half to an unresolved V gene and leave the rest unexplained. A total of around 2,000,000 clones appear in this sample, 85% to 95% of them only once. Of the sample, more than 0.1% is held by the ten largest clones. The sample consisted of naive CD4+ T cells sorted from blood. Explained via the paper, the cell subset or site label denotes: CD45RA+ positively selected. The origin of the receptors is a man younger than 35 in good health.

This clone appeared a single time. The chain recombines TRBV6-5 with TRBJ2-3; D possibly matches TRBD1 or TRBD2 (5 bases each). Per the germline V gene, CDR1 is MNHEY and CDR2 is SVGAGI. The CDR3 has 14 amino acids. Trimming pared 4 bases from V and 3 bases from J, leaving 11 bases between. As DNA, the CDR3 is TGTGCCAGCAGTTTGGGGCGGAGGACAGATACGCAGTATTTT. Translating it yields CASSLGRRTDTQYF.

V gene TRBV19 combines with J gene TRBJ2-7; D assignment may be TRBD1 or TRBD2 (5 bases each). CDR3 length equals 14 residues. Per the germline V gene, CDR1 is LNHDA and CDR2 is SQIVND (reference sequence). Trimming shortened V by 3 bases and J by 5 bases, and 14 bases separated the two germline ends. The CDR3 here is CASSMRREQDEQYF. In DNA, the CDR3 is TGTGCCAGTAGTATGCGCAGGGAGCAGGACGAGCAGTACTTC.

This chain links TRBV28 with TRBJ2-1; TRBD1 agrees at 8 bases. This CDR3 spans 12 amino acids. The ends lost 7 bases at V and 9 bases at J; junction bases unmatched: 5. Germline-derived CDR1 and CDR2 are MDHEN and SYDVKM. The CDR3 loop reads CASIRQGFEQFF. As DNA, the CDR3 is TGTGCCAGCATCCGACAGGGGTTTGAGCAGTTCTTC.

In regard to this clone: No conserved phenylalanine or tryptophan ends this CDR3, so it is likely a read error. The DNA is omitted, as the CDR3 cannot be located on it reliably, and the CDR3 follows TCRdb's listing. The chain couples TRBV6-5 to TRBJ2-3. The CDR3 is made up of 8 amino acids, end residues included. The germline V gene has CDR1 MNHEY and CDR2 SVGAGI. CDR3 protein: CAINEPRP.

The chain recombines TRBV2 with TRBJ2-1; 9 positions match TRBD1. Germline-derived CDR1 and CDR2 are SNHLY and FYNNEI. V lost 7 bases and J lost 4; bases outside the gene matches: 8. The CDR3 is made up of 15 amino acids. CDR3 nucleotide sequence: TGTGCCAGCAACGTGGACAGGGGCGAATACAATGAGCAGTTCTTC. Protein: CASNVDRGEYNEQFF. Full variable domain (rest looked up from reference TRBV2 and TRBJ2-1): EPEVTQTPSHQVTQMGQEVILRCVPISNHLYFYWYRQILGQKVEFLVSFYNNEISEKSEIFDDQFSVERPDGSNFTLKIRSTKLEDSAMYFCASNVDRGEYNEQFFGPGTRLTVL.

This chain joins TRBV11-2 and TRBJ2-2; 11 nucleotides agree with TRBD2. The CDR3 contains 17 residues. V was pared by 1 base and J by 4 bases, with 5 bases of the junction left unmatched. Per germline, CDR1 SGHAT and CDR2 FQNNGV. Written as DNA, the CDR3 is TGTGCCAGCAGCTTAGTCACGGGACTAGCGGTCACCGGGGAGCTGTTTTTT. It encodes CASSLVTGLAVTGELFF.

The chain couples TRBV20-1 to TRBJ1-1, with unresolved D. From germline, CDR1 is DFQATT and CDR2 SNEGSKA (reference sequence). The length of the CDR3 is 11 residues. CDR3 in DNA: TGCAGCAGCGATATTAACACTGAAGCTTTCTTT. Protein: CSSDINTEAFF.

This clone was found once. V and J are TRBV28 and TRBJ2-7; 7 nucleotides align to TRBD1. Germline values: CDR1 MDHEN, CDR2 SYDVKM. After removal of 6 bases from V and 4 bases from J, the junction contained 9 bases not matched to a gene. This CDR3 has 14 residues. CDR3 sequence: CASSPGDRPYEQYF. CDR3 DNA: TGTGCCAGCAGCCCCGGGGACAGACCTTACGAGCAGTACTTC.

Points on this clone: Other DNA sequences in the sample encode the same CDR3. This chain uses TRBV18 with TRBJ2-3, with 12 bases aligning to TRBD2. V dropped 3 bases and J dropped 6; count of bases not matched to a gene: 4. Germline V gene data show CDR1 as KGHSH and CDR2 as LQKENI. This CDR3 region has 15 residues. In DNA, the CDR3 is TGTGCCAGCTCACCTCCGGGACTAGCGGGCGATACGCAGTATTTT. It yields the protein CASSPPGLAGDTQYF.

This clone was counted a single time. The CDR3 loop is CASSKTSGRAHEQFF. The CDR3, as DNA: TGTGCCAGCAGCAAGACTAGCGGGAGGGCCCATGAGCAGTTCTTC. The rearrangement uses TRBV5-6 and TRBJ2-1; 14 bases fit TRBD2. Germline CDR1 and CDR2: SGHDT and YYEEEE. This CDR3 region has 15 residues. The trim removed 4 bases at V and 8 bases at J, leaving 5 bases unmatched.

V and J are TRBV5-1 and TRBJ2-3; possible D gene TRBD2, 6 bases. The CDR3 is made up of 14 amino acids. Trimming shortened V by 6 bases and J by 6 bases, and 17 bases separated the two germline ends. CDR1 is SGHRS, CDR2 YFSETQ, per germline. CDR3 sequence (DNA): TGCGCCAGCACCGTGTCTGGTGGAGGGGATACGCAGTATTTT. Translating it yields CASTVSGGGDTQYF.

Remarks on this clone: This sample also contains other DNA sequences that code for the same CDR3. The rearrangement uses TRBV18 and TRBJ2-3; 9 bases align to TRBD1. The germline V gene has CDR1 KGHSH and CDR2 LQKENI. CDR3 length: 15 residues. Trimming took 1 base from V and 1 from J; bases not matched to a gene: 0. Here the CDR3 reads CASSPRQGGTDTQYF. CDR3 DNA sequence: TGTGCCAGCTCACCACGACAGGGGGGCACAGATACGCAGTATTTT.

The chain links TRBV4-1 to TRBJ2-5, with no clear D. Trimming shortened V by 0 bases and J by 2 bases, and 4 bases separated the two germline ends. The CDR3 covers 13 residues. Per the germline V gene, CDR1 is MGHRA and CDR2 is YSYEKL. CDR3 coding DNA: TGCGCCAGCAGCCAAGAGTGGCAAGAGACCCAGTACTTC. Amino acids: CASSQEWQETQYF.

The chain uses TRBV2 and TRBJ2-2; D is ambiguous. CDR1 and CDR2 (germline): SNHLY, FYNNEI. The CDR3 has 14 amino acids. Trimming cost V 5 bases and J 6 bases, with 13 bases left between them. The CDR3 DNA reads TGTGCCAGCAGTCCCGAAGCGAATGCCGGGGAGCTGTTTTTT. Translated: CASSPEANAGELFF.

The J gene is TRBJ2-1, the V gene TRBV18; 7 nucleotides align to TRBD2. The ends lost 5 bases at V and 7 bases at J; junction bases unmatched: 17. CDR1 is KGHSH, CDR2 LQKENI, per germline. This CDR3 has 17 amino acids. The CDR3 here is CASSAMDVGGSGNEQFF. Written as DNA, the CDR3 is TGTGCCAGCTCAGCAATGGATGTCGGCGGGAGTGGGAATGAGCAGTTCTTC.

The chain has TRBV7-8 and TRBJ2-1; 7 bases are shared with TRBD2. The germline gives CDR1 SGHVS, CDR2 FQNEAQ. The CDR3 spans 15 residues. After removal of 2 bases from V and 2 bases from J, the junction contained 3 bases not matched to a gene. DNA for the CDR3: TGTGCCAGCAGCTTATCAGCGGGGACCTACAATGAGCAGTTCTTC. Amino acids: CASSLSAGTYNEQFF.

The CDR3 sequence: CASSASGGAGEQYF. The CDR3 bases are TGTGCCAGCAGCGCTAGCGGGGGGGCCGGGGAGCAGTACTTC. V and J are TRBV2 and TRBJ2-7, with 12 bases identical to TRBD2. The CDR3 has 14 amino acids. Unmatched junction bases numbered 7, after V lost 6 bases and J lost 7 bases. Germline V gene lookup returns CDR1 SNHLY and CDR2 FYNNEI. Full variable domain (missing parts from reference TRBV2 and TRBJ2-7): EPEVTQTPSHQVTQMGQEVILRCVPISNHLYFYWYRQILGQKVEFLVSFYNNEISEKSEIFDDQFSVERPDGSNFTLKIRSTKLEDSAMYFCASSASGGAGEQYFGPGTRLTVT.

On this clone itself: Other DNA sequences of this sample code for an identical CDR3. J is TRBJ2-1 and V is TRBV9; tentative D call: TRBD1 (5 bases). The CDR3 is 15 amino acids. CDR1 and CDR2 (germline): SGDLS, YYNGEE. V lost 1 base and J 0 bases, leaving 8 bases between the germline ends. CDR3 protein: CASSVQGSSYNEQFF. CDR3 bases: TGTGCCAGCAGCGTACAGGGTAGCTCCTACAATGAGCAGTTCTTC.

As for this clone: A much more abundant neighbour one base away suggests this may be a read error. This chain connects TRBV9 to TRBJ1-5; 7 bases match TRBD1. The V gene end was trimmed by 4 bases and the J gene end by 4 bases; junction bases not matched to a gene: 2. The CDR3 sequence is 13 residues long. Per germline, CDR1 SGDLS and CDR2 YYNGEE. CDR3 DNA sequence: TGTGCCAGCAGCCTCAGGGGGAATCAGCCCCAGCATTTT. This encodes CASSLRGNQPQHF.

The table lists this clone with a count of one. The CDR3 DNA follows: TGTGCCAGCAGACTACAGGGGGCTGATACGCAGTATTTT. It yields the protein CASRLQGADTQYF. The chain employs TRBV7-9 and TRBJ2-3, with 9 bases lining up with TRBD1. This CDR3 is 13 amino acids long. With 6 bases clipped from V and 6 bases from J, the junction kept 4 bases outside the gene matches. The germline gives CDR1 SEHNR, CDR2 FQNEAQ (reference sequence).

The V gene is TRBV30, the J gene TRBJ1-5; D ambiguous. Germline CDR1 GTSNPN, CDR2 SVGIG (reference sequence). This CDR3 comprises 15 residues. Trimming left V 0 bases short and J 5 bases short, with 14 bases between. CDR3 protein: CAWSVWGGSHQPQHF. The CDR3 DNA follows: TGTGCCTGGAGTGTATGGGGAGGGAGCCATCAGCCCCAGCATTTT.

The chain is built from TRBV7-9 and TRBJ2-5, with D perhaps TRBD1 (6 bases). CDR3 length equals 15 residues. The germline V and J ends were trimmed by 7 bases and 3 bases, with 18 bases remaining between them. Looked up from germline, CDR1 is SEHNR and CDR2 is FQNEAQ (reference sequence). In DNA, the CDR3 is TGTGCCAGCATTAGTGGGGGCGGAGCGGAAGAGACCCAGTACTTC. It codes for CASISGGGAEETQYF. Based on the CDR3 plus reference TRBV7-9 and TRBJ2-5, the full variable domain is DTGVSQNPRHKITKRGQNVTFRCDPISEHNRLYWYRQTLGQGPEFLTYFQNEAQLEKSRLLSDRFSAERPKGSFSTLEIQRTEQGDSAMYLCASISGGGAEETQYFGPGTRLLVL.

The rearrangement uses TRBV18 and TRBJ2-7, with D tentatively TRBD2 (6 bases). This CDR3 spans 17 amino acids. The germline V gene has CDR1 KGHSH and CDR2 LQKENI. V was cut by 3 bases and J by 3 bases, with 21 bases left in between. CDR3 sequence: CASSPKGNLAGNYEQYF. CDR3 nucleotides: TGTGCCAGCTCACCTAAAGGAAACCTTGCGGGGAACTACGAGCAGTACTTC.

This clone was detected once. The rearrangement uses TRBV9 and TRBJ1-2, with D perhaps TRBD1 (5 bases). The V gene's germline CDR1 is SGDLS and CDR2 YYNGEE. Trimming cost V 3 bases and J 6 bases, with 15 bases left between them. The CDR3 spans 14 residues. The CDR3 protein is CASSAGAGGNGYTF. The CDR3 DNA follows: TGTGCCAGCAGCGCCGGCGCGGGGGGGAATGGCTACACCTTC.

The chain is built from TRBV2 and TRBJ2-3, with D hard to call. Germline CDR1 reads SNHLY; CDR2 reads FYNNEI. The CDR3 loop spans 14 amino acids. The V end was cut by 3 bases, the J end by 0 bases, with 7 bases between. The CDR3 DNA is TGTGCCAGCAGTGACAGTGCTAGCACAGATACGCAGTATTTT. It specifies CASSDSASTDTQYF. Based on the CDR3 plus reference TRBV2 and TRBJ2-3, the full variable domain is EPEVTQTPSHQVTQMGQEVILRCVPISNHLYFYWYRQILGQKVEFLVSFYNNEISEKSEIFDDQFSVERPDGSNFTLKIRSTKLEDSAMYFCASSDSASTDTQYFGPGTRLTVL.

V gene TRBV29-1 combines with J gene TRBJ2-7, with D tentatively TRBD2 (5 bases). Germline V gene sequence: CDR1 SQVTM, CDR2 ANQGSEA. This CDR3 comprises 15 residues. Trimming removed 6 bases from V and 5 bases from J, with 23 bases in between. Here the CDR3 DNA reads TGCAGCGTCTCCCCGCGGCGGGCCAGTACCGACGAGCAGTACTTC. This sequence encodes CSVSPRRASTDEQYF.

V gene TRBV7-2 combines with J gene TRBJ2-7; 12 nucleotides line up with TRBD2. V trimming: 5 bases; J trimming: 1 base; junction bases outside the gene matches: 6. CDR1 is SGHTA and CDR2 is FQGNSA in the germline V gene. The CDR3 is made up of 16 amino acids. The CDR3 reads CASSQRGLAGSYEQYF. Written as DNA, the CDR3 is TGTGCCAGCAGCCAAAGAGGACTAGCGGGATCCTACGAGCAGTACTTC.

A word on this clone: This sample includes further DNA sequences coding for the same CDR3. The chain uses TRBV5-1 and TRBJ2-3, with TRBD1 as a possible D gene (6 bases). The CDR3 extends over 13 amino acids. Germline V gene sequence: CDR1 SGHRS, CDR2 YFSETQ. Trimming removed 4 bases at V and 2 bases at J, with 8 bases between. Here the CDR3 DNA reads TGCGCCAGCAGCACAGGGACCACAGATACGCAGTATTTT. Translated, it gives CASSTGTTDTQYF. Full variable domain (rest looked up from reference TRBV5-1 and TRBJ2-3): KAGVTQTPRYLIKTRGQQVTLSCSPISGHRSVSWYQQTPGQGLQFLFEYFSETQRNKGNFPGRFSGRQFSNSRSEMNVSTLELGDSALYLCASSTGTTDTQYFGPGTRLTVL.

This clone was seen more than once but under ten times. The sample contains more than one DNA sequence encoding this CDR3. CDR3 sequence: CASSYSSEKLFF. The CDR3 DNA sequence: TGTGCCAGCAGTTACTCGAGTGAAAAACTGTTTTTT. The genes are TRBV6-6 and TRBJ1-4; D gene uncertain. Germline CDR1 is MNHNY and CDR2 is SVGAGI (reference sequence). The V gene lost 0 bases and the J gene lost 7 bases, with 3 bases spanning the gap. CDR3 size: 12 residues.

V gene TRBV16 combines with J gene TRBJ1-5; D ambiguous. Trimming left V 4 bases short and J 1 base short, with 5 bases between. The germline V gene has CDR1 KGHSY and CDR2 FQNENV. This CDR3 contains 13 residues. CDR3 DNA sequence: TGTGCCAGCAGCCCCGACAGCAATCAGCCCCAGCATTTT. Amino acid sequence: CASSPDSNQPQHF.

The chain is built from TRBV4-1 and TRBJ2-6; 9 nucleotides match TRBD1. This CDR3 region has 14 residues. After removal of 8 bases from V and 4 bases from J, the junction contained 3 bases not matched to a gene. The germline V gene has CDR1 MGHRA and CDR2 YSYEKL. Here the CDR3 DNA reads TGCGCCAGCCGGACAGGGGCCGGGGCCAACGTCCTGACTTTC. Protein: CASRTGAGANVLTF.

This chain uses TRBV14 with TRBJ2-7; 7 nucleotides align to TRBD1. Trimming at V came to 6 bases and at J to 0 bases, leaving 11 bases not matched to a gene. The CDR3 is 16 amino acids. The V gene's germline CDR1 is SGHDN and CDR2 FVKESK. In DNA, the CDR3 is TGTGCCAGCAGGCAGACGGGACAGTCGGCCTCCTACGAGCAGTACTTC. Protein product: CASRQTGQSASYEQYF.